What follows is one T cell receptor (beta chain) and its context. The antigen is not known. Germline CDR1 reads SEHNR; CDR2 reads FQNEAQ (reference sequence). V lost 5 bases, J lost 5 bases, and 12 bases stayed unmatched. The CDR3 sequence is 15 residues long. Each subset's genomic DNA was shared equally among a number of immunoSEQ plates. The method was immunoSEQ multiplex PCR; TCRdb's version includes in-frame clones alone and lacks a portion of them. Of a few million clones in the sample, 90% to 96% were seen once. The source of the sample is a study of shared clonotypes between healthy human individuals. Whole-study context: CD4 naive and memory got three plates each, CD8 naive two, CD8 memory one. Study-level results: The four-donor shared clonotypes exceeded non-shared clonotypes in generation probability, with non-shared ones scoring lower. Clonotype sharing levels among donors were expected to vary with sequencing depth.

This sequence joins TRBV7-9 and TRBJ2-7; 7 bases are shared with TRBD1. The receptor was isolated from a man between 18 and 35 years old in good health. The sequencing sample was made of naive CD4+ T cells sorted from blood. Indicated subset: CD45RA+ positively selected. The CDR3 coding sequence is TGTGCCAGCAGCGCCTTCCAGGGGGATGGTAACGAGCAGTACTTC. Its protein is CASSAFQGDGNEQYF.